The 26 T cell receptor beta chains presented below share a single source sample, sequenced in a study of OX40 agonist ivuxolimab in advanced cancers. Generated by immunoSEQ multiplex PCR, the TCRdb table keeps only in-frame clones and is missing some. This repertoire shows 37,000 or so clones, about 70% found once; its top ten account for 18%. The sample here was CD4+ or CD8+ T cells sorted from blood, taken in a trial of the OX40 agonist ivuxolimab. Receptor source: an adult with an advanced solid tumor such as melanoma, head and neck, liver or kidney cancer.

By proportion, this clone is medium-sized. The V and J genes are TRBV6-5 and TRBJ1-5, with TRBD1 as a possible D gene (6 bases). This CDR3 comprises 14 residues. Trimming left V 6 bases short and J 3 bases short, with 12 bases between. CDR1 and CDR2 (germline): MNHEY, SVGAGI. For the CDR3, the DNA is TGTGCCAGCAGAGCGAGGGGGGACAATCAGCCCCAGCATTTT. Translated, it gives CASRARGDNQPQHF.

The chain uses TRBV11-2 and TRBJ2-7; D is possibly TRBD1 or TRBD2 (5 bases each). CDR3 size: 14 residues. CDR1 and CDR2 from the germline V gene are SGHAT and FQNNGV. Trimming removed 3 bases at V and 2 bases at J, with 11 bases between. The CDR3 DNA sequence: TGTGCCAGCAGCTTTGGGACCGCTGCCTACGAGCAGTACTTC. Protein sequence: CASSFGTAAYEQYF.

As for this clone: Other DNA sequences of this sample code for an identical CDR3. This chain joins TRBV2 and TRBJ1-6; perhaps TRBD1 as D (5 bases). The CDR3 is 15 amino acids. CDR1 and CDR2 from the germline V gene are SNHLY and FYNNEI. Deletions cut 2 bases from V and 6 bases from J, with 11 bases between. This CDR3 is CASSERGGSNSPLHF. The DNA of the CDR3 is TGTGCCAGCAGTGAAAGGGGTGGCAGTAATTCACCCCTCCACTTT.

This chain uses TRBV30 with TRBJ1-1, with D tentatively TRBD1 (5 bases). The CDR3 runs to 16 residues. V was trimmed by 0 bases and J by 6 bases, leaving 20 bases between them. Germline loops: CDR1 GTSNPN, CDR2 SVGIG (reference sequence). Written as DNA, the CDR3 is TGTGCCTGGAGTGTAAGGGGCCGAGGTCGGTTCCCTGAAGCTTTCTTT. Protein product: CAWSVRGRGRFPEAFF. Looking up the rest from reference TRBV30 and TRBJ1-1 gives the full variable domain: SQTIHQWPATLVQPVGSPLSLECTVEGTSNPNLYWYRQAAGRGLQLLFYSVGIGQISSEVPQNLSASRPQDRQFILSSKKLLLSDSGFYLCAWSVRGRGRFPEAFFGQGTRLTVV.

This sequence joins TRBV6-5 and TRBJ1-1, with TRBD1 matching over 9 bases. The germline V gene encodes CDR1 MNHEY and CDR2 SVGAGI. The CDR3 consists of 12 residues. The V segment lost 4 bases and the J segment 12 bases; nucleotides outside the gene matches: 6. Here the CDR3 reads CASSFRDRETFF. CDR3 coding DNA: TGTGCCAGCAGTTTCAGGGACAGGGAGACTTTCTTT.

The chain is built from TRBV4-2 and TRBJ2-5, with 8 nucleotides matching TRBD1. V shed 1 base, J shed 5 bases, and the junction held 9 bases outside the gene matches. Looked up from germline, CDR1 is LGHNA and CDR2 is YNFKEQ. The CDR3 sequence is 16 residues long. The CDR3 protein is CASSQVSPGGLETQYF. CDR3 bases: TGTGCCAGCAGCCAAGTTTCGCCAGGGGGCCTCGAGACCCAGTACTTC.

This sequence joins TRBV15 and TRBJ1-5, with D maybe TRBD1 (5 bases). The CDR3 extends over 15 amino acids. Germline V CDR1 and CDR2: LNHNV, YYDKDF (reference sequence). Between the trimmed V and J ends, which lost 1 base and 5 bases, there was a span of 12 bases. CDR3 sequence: CATSRVPGSDQPQHF. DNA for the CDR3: TGTGCCACCAGCAGAGTTCCAGGGAGTGATCAGCCCCAGCATTTT.

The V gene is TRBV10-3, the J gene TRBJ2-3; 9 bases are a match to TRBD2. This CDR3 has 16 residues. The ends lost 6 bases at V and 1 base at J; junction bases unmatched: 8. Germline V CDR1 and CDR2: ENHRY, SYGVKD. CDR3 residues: CAISTGRGGGTDTQYF. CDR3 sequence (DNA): TGTGCCATCAGCACAGGGCGGGGGGGCGGCACAGATACGCAGTATTTT.

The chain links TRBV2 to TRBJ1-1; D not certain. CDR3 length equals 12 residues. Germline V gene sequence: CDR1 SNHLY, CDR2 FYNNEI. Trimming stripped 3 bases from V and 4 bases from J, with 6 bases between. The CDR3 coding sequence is TGTGCCAGCAGTGATCCCAGCACTGAAGCTTTCTTT. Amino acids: CASSDPSTEAFF.

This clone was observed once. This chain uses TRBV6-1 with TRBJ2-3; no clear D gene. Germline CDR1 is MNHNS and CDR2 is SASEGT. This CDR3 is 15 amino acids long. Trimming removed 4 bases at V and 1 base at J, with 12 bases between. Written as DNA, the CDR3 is TGTGCCAGCAGTGGGGGTAGGGCCCGCACAGATACGCAGTATTTT. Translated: CASSGGRARTDTQYF.

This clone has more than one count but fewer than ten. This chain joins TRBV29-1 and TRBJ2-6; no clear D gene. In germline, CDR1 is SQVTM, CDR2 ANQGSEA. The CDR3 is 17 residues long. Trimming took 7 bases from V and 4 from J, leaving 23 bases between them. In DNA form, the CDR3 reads TGCAGCGCCCAGGACGGAACCCCCTTAGGAGGGGCCAACGTCCTGACTTTC. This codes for CSAQDGTPLGGANVLTF.

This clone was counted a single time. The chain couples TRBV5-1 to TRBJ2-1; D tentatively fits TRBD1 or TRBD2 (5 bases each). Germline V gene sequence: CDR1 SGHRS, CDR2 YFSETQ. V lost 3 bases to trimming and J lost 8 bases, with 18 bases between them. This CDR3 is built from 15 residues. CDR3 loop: CASSSSGTPGDEQFF. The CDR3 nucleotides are TGCGCCAGCAGCTCCTCCGGGACCCCTGGAGATGAGCAGTTCTTC.

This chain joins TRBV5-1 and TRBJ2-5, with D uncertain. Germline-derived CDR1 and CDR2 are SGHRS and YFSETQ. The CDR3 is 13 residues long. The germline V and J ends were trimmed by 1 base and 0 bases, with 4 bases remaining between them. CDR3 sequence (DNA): TGCGCCAGCAGCTTGTCCGACCAAGAGACCCAGTACTTC. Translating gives CASSLSDQETQYF.

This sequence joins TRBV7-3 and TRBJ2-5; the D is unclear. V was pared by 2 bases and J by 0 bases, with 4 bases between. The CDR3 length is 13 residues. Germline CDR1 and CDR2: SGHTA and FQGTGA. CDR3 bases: TGTGCCAGCAGCTTAGACTACCAAGAGACCCAGTACTTC. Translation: CASSLDYQETQYF.

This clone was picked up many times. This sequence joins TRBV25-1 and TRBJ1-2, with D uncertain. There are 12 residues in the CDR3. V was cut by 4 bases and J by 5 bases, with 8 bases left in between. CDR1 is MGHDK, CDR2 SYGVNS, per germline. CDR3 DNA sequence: TGTGCCAGCAGTGCCCAAGGATATGGCTACACCTTC. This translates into CASSAQGYGYTF.

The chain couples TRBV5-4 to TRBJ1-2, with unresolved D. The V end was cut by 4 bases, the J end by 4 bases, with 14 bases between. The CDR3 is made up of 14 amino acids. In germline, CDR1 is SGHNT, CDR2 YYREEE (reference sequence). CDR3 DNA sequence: TGTGCCAGCAGCCCGAAGACGGCCCGCTATGGCTACACCTTC. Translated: CASSPKTARYGYTF.

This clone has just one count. The CDR3 sequence is CASSYGTGESSGGYTF. The CDR3 coding sequence is TGCGCCAGCAGTTATGGGACAGGGGAGAGCAGCGGTGGCTACACCTTC. V is TRBV5-1 and J is TRBJ1-2; 10 nucleotides line up with TRBD1. CDR3 length: 16 amino acids. CDR1 and CDR2 (germline): SGHRS, YFSETQ. With V trimmed by 5 bases and J by 7 bases, 14 bases remained unmatched.

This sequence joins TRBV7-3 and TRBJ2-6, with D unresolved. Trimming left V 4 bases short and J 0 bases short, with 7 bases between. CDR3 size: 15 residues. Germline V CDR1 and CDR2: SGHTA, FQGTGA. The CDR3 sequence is CASSSSRSGANVLTF. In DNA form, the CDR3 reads TGTGCCAGCAGCTCCTCCCGCTCTGGGGCCAACGTCCTGACTTTC.

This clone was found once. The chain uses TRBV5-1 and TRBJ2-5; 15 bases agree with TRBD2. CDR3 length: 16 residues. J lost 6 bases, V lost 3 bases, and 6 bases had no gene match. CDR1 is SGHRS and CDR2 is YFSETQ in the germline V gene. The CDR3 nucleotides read TGCGCCAGCAGCTCCCTGGGACTAGCGGGGGGCAAGACCCAGTACTTC. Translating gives CASSSLGLAGGKTQYF. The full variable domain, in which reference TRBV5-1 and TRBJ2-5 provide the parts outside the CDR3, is KAGVTQTPRYLIKTRGQQVTLSCSPISGHRSVSWYQQTPGQGLQFLFEYFSETQRNKGNFPGRFSGRQFSNSRSEMNVSTLELGDSALYLCASSSLGLAGGKTQYFGPGTRLLVL.

Written as DNA, the CDR3 is TGTGCCTGGAGTGTTACAAGGGGAAGGGTCACTGAAGCTTTCTTT. It translates to CAWSVTRGRVTEAFF. This chain uses TRBV30 with TRBJ1-1, with TRBD1 as a possible D gene (5 bases). Trimming stripped 0 bases from V and 4 bases from J, with 15 bases between. Germline V CDR1 and CDR2: GTSNPN, SVGIG (reference sequence). This CDR3 has 15 residues.

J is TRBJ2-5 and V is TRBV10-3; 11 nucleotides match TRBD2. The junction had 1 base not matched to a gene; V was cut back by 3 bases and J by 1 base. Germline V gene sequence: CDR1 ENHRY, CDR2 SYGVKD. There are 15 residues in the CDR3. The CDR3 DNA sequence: TGTGCCATCAGTGACCTAGCGGGGGGCCAAGAGACCCAGTACTTC. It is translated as CAISDLAGGQETQYF.

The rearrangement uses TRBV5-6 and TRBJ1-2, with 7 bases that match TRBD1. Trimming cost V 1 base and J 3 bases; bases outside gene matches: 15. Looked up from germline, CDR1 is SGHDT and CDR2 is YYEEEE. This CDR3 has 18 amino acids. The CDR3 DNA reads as TGTGCCAGCAGCTTGCCCACAGGGGTTTGGCAGAGTGACTATGGCTACACCTTC. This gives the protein CASSLPTGVWQSDYGYTF.

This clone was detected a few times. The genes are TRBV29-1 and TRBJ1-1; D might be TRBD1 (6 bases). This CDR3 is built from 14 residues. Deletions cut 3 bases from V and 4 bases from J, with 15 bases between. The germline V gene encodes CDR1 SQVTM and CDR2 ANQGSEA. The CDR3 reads CSVEVLRGSTEAFF. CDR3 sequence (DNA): TGCAGCGTTGAGGTATTGAGGGGGAGCACTGAAGCTTTCTTT.

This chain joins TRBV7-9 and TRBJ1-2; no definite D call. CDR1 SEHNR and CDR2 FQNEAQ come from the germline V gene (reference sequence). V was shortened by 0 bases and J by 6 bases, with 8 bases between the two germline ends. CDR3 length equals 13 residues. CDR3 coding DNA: TGTGCCAGCAGCTTAGCAGGGAGGGATGGCTACACCTTC. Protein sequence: CASSLAGRDGYTF.

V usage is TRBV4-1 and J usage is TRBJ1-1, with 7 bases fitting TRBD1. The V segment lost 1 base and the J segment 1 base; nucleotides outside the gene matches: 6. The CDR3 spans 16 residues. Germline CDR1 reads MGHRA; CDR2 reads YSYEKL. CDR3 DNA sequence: TGCGCCAGCAGCCAAGGGGACAGCATAACGAACACTGAAGCTTTCTTT. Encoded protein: CASSQGDSITNTEAFF.

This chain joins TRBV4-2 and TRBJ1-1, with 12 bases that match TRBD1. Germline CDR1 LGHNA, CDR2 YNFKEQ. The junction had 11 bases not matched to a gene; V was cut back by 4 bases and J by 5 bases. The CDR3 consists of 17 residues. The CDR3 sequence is CASSPSGTGGAVTEAFF. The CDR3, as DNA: TGTGCCAGCAGCCCCTCAGGGACAGGGGGCGCGGTTACTGAAGCTTTCTTT.